The next 22 T cell receptor beta chains were all read from a single sample in a study of shared clonotypes between healthy human individuals. Naive CD8 cells lacked CD45RO, underwent positive selection for CCR7 and left out terminally differentiated effector memory CD45RA+ cells. The assay was immunoSEQ multiplex PCR, and TCRdb's table has in-frame clones only and misses some. The table has approximately 2,200,000 clones, more than 85% seen once; the top ten hold 1.7%. Input material: naive CD8+ T cells from PBMCs. These receptors were collected from a man aged 18 to 29 in good health. Some clones in this sample may be carry-over from other donors' samples.

The chain recombines TRBV7-3 with TRBJ2-5; a weak D match, TRBD2 (5 bases). CDR1 is SGHTA and CDR2 is FQGTGA in the germline V gene. This CDR3 has 13 amino acids. Trimming cost V 3 bases and J 5 bases, with 10 bases left between them. The CDR3 loop reads CASSFRGGETQYF. The CDR3 nucleotides read TGTGCCAGCAGCTTTCGGGGTGGGGAGACCCAGTACTTC. The entire variable domain, with the rest obtained from reference TRBV7-3 and TRBJ2-5, is as follows: GAGVSQTPSNKVTEKGKYVELRCDPISGHTALYWYRQSLGQGPEFLIYFQGTGAADDSGLPNDRFFAVRPEGSVSTLKIQRTERGDSAVYLCASSFRGGETQYFGPGTRLLVL.

J is TRBJ2-3 and V is TRBV29-1, with D maybe TRBD1 (5 bases). The CDR3 spans 17 residues. Trimming removed 0 bases from V and 3 bases from J, with 19 bases in between. Germline CDR1 SQVTM, CDR2 ANQGSEA. CDR3 residues: CSVEDQGSWFVTDTQYF. CDR3 nucleotide sequence: TGCAGCGTTGAAGATCAGGGCTCTTGGTTCGTAACAGATACGCAGTATTTT.

The V and J genes are TRBV9 and TRBJ2-7; 7 nucleotides agree with TRBD2. The CDR3 length is 15 residues. Per the germline V gene, CDR1 is SGDLS and CDR2 is YYNGEE. V trimming: 3 bases; J trimming: 2 bases; junction bases outside the gene matches: 8. CDR3 protein: CASSESSGPTYEQYF. In DNA form, the CDR3 reads TGTGCCAGCAGCGAGTCTAGCGGCCCCACCTACGAGCAGTACTTC. Combining the CDR3 with reference TRBV9 and TRBJ2-7 gives the whole variable domain DSGVTQTPKHLITATGQRVTLRCSPRSGDLSVYWYQQSLDQGLQFLIQYYNGEERAKGNILERFSAQQFPDLHSELNLSSLELGDSALYFCASSESSGPTYEQYFGPGTRLTVT.

As to this clone: The identical CDR3 is also encoded by other nucleotide sequences in the sample. The chain uses TRBV9 and TRBJ2-2; 10 nucleotides match TRBD2. Germline CDR1 reads SGDLS; CDR2 reads YYNGEE. The CDR3 contains 16 residues. After removal of 4 bases from V and 2 bases from J, the junction contained 5 bases not matched to a gene. The CDR3 is CASSPRTSGNTGELFF. The CDR3 DNA follows: TGTGCCAGCAGCCCGCGGACTAGCGGTAACACCGGGGAGCTGTTTTTT.

The chain couples TRBV29-1 to TRBJ2-1; D gene ambiguous. CDR1 and CDR2 from the germline V gene are SQVTM and ANQGSEA. The V gene lost 6 bases and the J gene lost 6 bases, with 15 bases spanning the gap. The CDR3 is 13 amino acids. This CDR3 reads CSVTGPLGNEQFF. The DNA of the CDR3 is TGCAGCGTCACCGGACCCCTCGGCAATGAGCAGTTCTTC.

Here the CDR3 DNA reads TGTGCCAGCAGCTCTAGCAGCAATCAGCCCCAGCATTTT. Protein: CASSSSSNQPQHF. The chain combines TRBV9 with TRBJ1-5; D is uncertain. The CDR3 totals 13 residues. Trimming shortened V by 4 bases and J by 1 base, and 6 bases separated the two germline ends. Per germline, CDR1 SGDLS and CDR2 YYNGEE.

V is TRBV27 and J is TRBJ1-2, with D possibly matching TRBD1 (6 bases). The V and J ends lost 7 bases and 6 bases respectively, with 24 bases between them. The CDR3 consists of 16 residues. Germline-derived CDR1 and CDR2 are MNHEY and SMNVEV (reference sequence). The CDR3 region is CASNPRGRGAGDGYTF. The CDR3 DNA follows: TGTGCCAGCAATCCCAGAGGAAGGGGGGCGGGGGATGGCTACACCTTC.

V usage is TRBV27 and J usage is TRBJ2-2; tentative D call: TRBD2 (5 bases). Germline V gives CDR1 MNHEY, CDR2 SMNVEV (reference sequence). The CDR3 runs to 13 residues. The V end was cut by 8 bases, the J end by 6 bases, with 13 bases between. CDR3 sequence: CASLGGFPGELFF. For the CDR3, the DNA is TGTGCCAGCCTCGGCGGGTTTCCCGGGGAGCTGTTTTTT.

This chain uses TRBV11-2 with TRBJ2-2, with TRBD1 matching over 8 bases. Germline lookup yields CDR1 SGHAT and CDR2 FQNNGV. V shed 4 bases, J shed 1 base, and the junction held 8 bases outside the gene matches. The CDR3 consists of 17 residues. The CDR3 protein is CASSSTPGQVNTGELFF. In nucleotides, the CDR3 is TGTGCCAGCAGCTCGACCCCGGGACAGGTGAACACCGGGGAGCTGTTTTTT.

The J gene is TRBJ2-5, the V gene TRBV4-1, with D tentatively TRBD1 (5 bases). Germline-derived CDR1 and CDR2 are MGHRA and YSYEKL. This CDR3 contains 14 residues. Trimming cost V 1 base and J 3 bases, with 9 bases left between them. As DNA, the CDR3 is TGCGCCAGCAGCCAAGCGCTACAGGAAGAGACCCAGTACTTC. Residues: CASSQALQEETQYF.

In nucleotides, the CDR3 is TGTGCCAGCAGCTCCCCGTCGGCCTCTAGCACAGATACGCAGTATTTT. This gives the protein CASSSPSASSTDTQYF. The chain uses TRBV7-9 and TRBJ2-3; D not certain. This CDR3 is built from 16 residues. Germline-derived CDR1 and CDR2 are SEHNR and FQNEAQ (reference sequence). V lost 4 bases to trimming and J lost 0 bases, with 14 bases between them.

J is TRBJ1-5 and V is TRBV19; no reliable D call. V lost 3 bases to trimming and J lost 4 bases, with 13 bases between them. CDR1 is LNHDA and CDR2 is SQIVND in the germline V gene (reference sequence). This CDR3 spans 15 amino acids. In DNA, the CDR3 is TGTGCCAGTAGTATTTTCGGGAGGAAGAATCAGCCCCAGCATTTT. Translation gives CASSIFGRKNQPQHF.

The table lists this clone with a few counts. This rearrangement joins TRBV6-5 to TRBJ1-1; 8 bases match TRBD1. The germline V gene has CDR1 MNHEY and CDR2 SVGAGI. The CDR3 is 13 residues long. J was trimmed by 5 bases and V by 4 bases; bases with no gene match: 3. CDR3 sequence reads: CASSSDRVTEAFF. In DNA, the CDR3 is TGTGCCAGCAGTTCGGACAGGGTAACTGAAGCTTTCTTT.

Here the CDR3 reads CASSSTGRTEAFF. In nucleotides, the CDR3 is TGTGCCAGCAGCTCGACAGGGCGCACTGAAGCTTTCTTT. The chain employs TRBV5-4 and TRBJ1-1; 7 nucleotides align to TRBD1. J gave up 4 bases and V 3 bases, and 3 bases lay outside the gene matches. Germline CDR1 SGHNT, CDR2 YYREEE (reference sequence). The CDR3 consists of 13 residues.

The chain carries TRBV4-2 and TRBJ1-6; D gene uncertain. Germline V gene lookup returns CDR1 LGHNA and CDR2 YNFKEQ. The ends were cut back, 1 base at V and 13 bases at J, with 11 bases in the middle. The CDR3 is 13 residues long. The CDR3 coding sequence is TGTGCCAGCAGCCAAGGGTACAAAACGCCCCTCCACTTT. It yields the protein CASSQGYKTPLHF.

Details on this clone: Other DNA sequences in the same sample also yield this CDR3. This chain joins TRBV5-1 and TRBJ2-2, with D unresolved. Per the germline V gene, CDR1 is SGHRS and CDR2 is YFSETQ. This CDR3 contains 13 residues. V was clipped by 0 bases and J by 4 bases, with 4 bases between them. CDR3: CASSLGRTGELFF. DNA of the CDR3: TGCGCCAGCAGCTTGGGACGCACCGGGGAGCTGTTTTTT.

The chain is built from TRBV28 and TRBJ1-5, with D uncertain. Deletions cut 3 bases from V and 10 bases from J, with 7 bases between. This CDR3 is built from 11 residues. In germline, CDR1 is MDHEN, CDR2 SYDVKM. The CDR3 region is CASSFFNPQHF. In DNA form, the CDR3 reads TGTGCCAGCAGTTTTTTTAATCCCCAGCATTTT.

The rearrangement uses TRBV25-1 and TRBJ2-3; D possibly corresponds to TRBD2 (6 bases). Trimming removed 7 bases at V and 0 bases at J, with 14 bases between. Germline lookup yields CDR1 MGHDK and CDR2 SYGVNS. CDR3 length equals 15 residues. CDR3 bases: TGTGCCAGCATGGAGCGGGTCCTTAGCACAGATACGCAGTATTTT. It encodes CASMERVLSTDTQYF. The full variable domain, completed using reference TRBV25-1 and TRBJ2-3, is EADIYQTPRYLVIGTGKKITLECSQTMGHDKMYWYQQDPGMELHLIHYSYGVNSTEKGDLSSESTVSRIRTEHFPLTLESARPSHTSQYLCASMERVLSTDTQYFGPGTRLTVL.

This clone was observed a single time. The V gene is TRBV5-1, the J gene TRBJ1-2; D unclear. This CDR3 is built from 15 residues. The V and J ends lost 1 base and 2 bases respectively, with 12 bases between them. Germline V gene lookup returns CDR1 SGHRS and CDR2 YFSETQ. The CDR3 reads CASSLIIDGNYGYTF. Here the CDR3 DNA reads TGCGCCAGCAGCTTGATCATTGACGGAAACTATGGCTACACCTTC.

The rearrangement uses TRBV7-9 and TRBJ2-2; 8 bases match TRBD2. This CDR3 is built from 18 residues. The V gene end was trimmed by 1 base and the J gene end by 4 bases; junction bases not matched to a gene: 11. Germline values: CDR1 SEHNR, CDR2 FQNEAQ (reference sequence). CDR3 nucleotides: TGTGCCAGCAGCTTAGGCCCAAGCGGGGGATTTCGCACCGGGGAGCTGTTTTTT. Amino acids: CASSLGPSGGFRTGELFF.

In its sample, this clone was seen once. The chain carries TRBV11-2 and TRBJ1-4; D is unclear. The CDR3 is 15 amino acids. Trimming pared 5 bases from V and 8 bases from J, leaving 18 bases between. From germline, CDR1 is SGHAT and CDR2 FQNNGV. This chain's CDR3 is CASSPNRAFREKLFF. The CDR3 region has the DNA TGTGCCAGCAGCCCCAATCGGGCTTTTCGGGAAAAACTGTTTTTT.

The chain is built from TRBV7-9 and TRBJ1-1, with D perhaps matching TRBD1 (5 bases). Between the trimmed V and J ends, which lost 1 base and 7 bases, there was a span of 16 bases. Germline-derived CDR1 and CDR2 are SEHNR and FQNEAQ (reference sequence). The CDR3 runs to 15 residues. The CDR3 nucleotides read TGTGCCAGCAGCTTAGAGCTGGGGGTGGATGGTGAAGCTTTCTTT. As protein: CASSLELGVDGEAFF.